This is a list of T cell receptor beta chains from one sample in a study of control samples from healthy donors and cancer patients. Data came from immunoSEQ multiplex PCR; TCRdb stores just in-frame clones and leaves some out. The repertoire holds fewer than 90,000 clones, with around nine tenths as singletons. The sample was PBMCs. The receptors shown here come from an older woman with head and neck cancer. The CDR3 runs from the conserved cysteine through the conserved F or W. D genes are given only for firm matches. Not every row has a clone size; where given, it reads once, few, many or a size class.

TGTGCCATCAGTCCGTCAGCATCCACTTACGAGCAGTACTTC	CAISPSASTYEQYF	TRBV10-3	TRBJ2-7	NA	NA
TGCAGCGTTGCAGGAGGGTTCGATCAGCCCCAGCATTTT	CSVAGGFDQPQHF	TRBV29-1	TRBJ1-5	NA	NA
TGTGCCAGCAGCGAGTGGGACAGCCCCATTTGGTTCTTC	CASSEWDSPIWFF	TRBV25-1	TRBJ2-1	NA	TRBD1
TGTGCCAGCAGCTTAATGGTAGCGAGTGAGCAGTACTTC	CASSLMVASEQYF	TRBV7-6	TRBJ2-7	NA	NA
TGTGCCAGCAGCCACCTAGCGGGAGGTCGCCACGAGCAGTACTTC	CASSHLAGGRHEQYF	TRBV7-6	TRBJ2-7	NA	TRBD2
TGTGCCAGCACCGCACAGGGGTACTCTGGAAACACCATATATTTT	CASTAQGYSGNTIYF	TRBV27	TRBJ1-3	NA	TRBD1
TGTGCCAGTAGTATAGATTGGGCTAGCGGGAGAAACGGGGAGCTGTTTTTT	CASSIDWASGRNGELFF	TRBV19	TRBJ2-2	NA	TRBD2
TGTGCCAGCAGCGTAGAAGCGGGAGTTATTTACAATGAGCAGTTCTTC	CASSVEAGVIYNEQFF	TRBV9	TRBJ2-1	NA	TRBD2
TGCGCCAGCAGTTCTACCTACAATGAGCAGTTCTTC	CASSSTYNEQFF	TRBV5-1	TRBJ2-1	NA	NA
TGTGCCAGCAGTTTTAAGGCCGAGCAGTACTTC	CASSFKAEQYF	TRBV12-3/TRBV12-4	TRBJ2-7	NA	NA
TGTGCCAGTACCAGACAGGGCTCCTACGAGCAGTACTTC	CASTRQGSYEQYF	TRBV19	TRBJ2-7	NA	TRBD1
TGTGCCAGCAGTTTCACAGGGGAAAATGAAGCTTTCTTT	CASSFTGENEAFF	TRBV6-5	TRBJ1-1	once	TRBD1
TGTGCCAGCAAGATGGGGTACGAGCAGTACTTC	CASKMGYEQYF	TRBV6-5	TRBJ2-7	few	NA
TGTGCCAGCAGCGTTCTAGCGGGAACCGGTGAGCAGTTCTTC	CASSVLAGTGEQFF	TRBV5-5	TRBJ2-1	once	TRBD2
TGTGCCAGCCAACAGGGGGTCAAGATAAATTCACCCCTCCACTTT	CASQQGVKINSPLHF	TRBV6-5	TRBJ1-6	NA	TRBD1
TGTGCCAGCAGTGAACAGGGGTATGAGACCAATTCACCCCTCCACTTT	CASSEQGYETNSPLHF	TRBV6-1	TRBJ1-6	NA	NA
TGTGCCAGCAGCCAGGCGTACAATGAGCAGTTCTTC	CASSQAYNEQFF	TRBV2	TRBJ2-1	NA	NA
TGTGCCAGCAGTTACTATCAGGGACCGGACGAGACCCAGTACTTC	CASSYYQGPDETQYF	TRBV6-5	TRBJ2-5	NA	NA
TGTGCCAGCAGTTATCAGGGCGGGCTTCAGCCCCAGCATTTT	CASSYQGGLQPQHF	TRBV6-2/TRBV6-3	TRBJ1-5	NA	NA
TGTGCCAGCAGCGTAGGGACTGGATTGAACACCGGGGAGCTGTTTTTT	CASSVGTGLNTGELFF	TRBV9	TRBJ2-2	NA	NA
TGTGTCAGTAGTGACCCGGACAGGGACAATCAGCCCCAGCATTTT	CVSSDPDRDNQPQHF	TRBV19	TRBJ1-5	NA	TRBD1
TGTGCCAGCAGCTTGAGGCCCAGCTCCTACAATGAGCAGTTCTTC	CASSLRPSSYNEQFF	TRBV5-6	TRBJ2-1	NA	NA
TGTGCCAGCAGTGAATTGGGTACGACAGGGTCGGGAAACACCATATATTTT	CASSELGTTGSGNTIYF	TRBV27	TRBJ1-3	NA	TRBD1
TGCGCCAGCAGTGGAGGGACAGCTGGGGCCAACGTCCTGACTTTC	CASSGGTAGANVLTF	TRBV10-1	TRBJ2-6	NA	TRBD1
TGTGCCAGTAGTACCTACATCTTGAGACAGGGGGCCACCTACGAGCAGTACTTC	CASSTYILRQGATYEQYF	TRBV19	TRBJ2-7	NA	TRBD1
TGTGCCTGGAGCAAGGGTAGGACAACCTACGAGCAGTACTTC	CAWSKGRTTYEQYF	TRBV30	TRBJ2-7	NA	NA
TGTGCCAGCAGCTTAGCAGCAGGAGACAGCACAGATACGCAGTATTTT	CASSLAAGDSTDTQYF	TRBV7-9	TRBJ2-3	NA	NA
TGTGCCAGCAGTGAACTAGCGGGACCAGATACGCAGTATTTT	CASSELAGPDTQYF	TRBV25-1	TRBJ2-3	few	TRBD2
TGTGCCAGCAGCTTGGGTGGGGTCGACTCAACCGCACTGTTTTTT	CASSLGGVDSTALFF	TRBV5-6	TRBJ1-4	NA	NA
TGTGCCAGTAGTGGAACAGGGGAAAGAGAGACCCAGTACTTC	CASSGTGERETQYF	TRBV19	TRBJ2-5	NA	TRBD1
TGTGCCAGCAGCTTCGGGTCAGGGAAAGGGAATGAGCAGTTCTTC	CASSFGSGKGNEQFF	TRBV5-5	TRBJ2-1	few	NA
TGTGCCAGCAGCTTAGTACCCAATTCACCCCTCCACTTT	CASSLVPNSPLHF	TRBV7-9	TRBJ1-6	NA	NA
TGTGCCAGCAGCTTAGGAGCCGGGACTCTCACCTACGAGCAGTACTTC	CASSLGAGTLTYEQYF	TRBV7-6	TRBJ2-7	NA	NA
TGTGCCAGTAGTATAGAAGGGGCAGACACAGATACGCAGTATTTT	CASSIEGADTDTQYF	TRBV19	TRBJ2-3	NA	NA
TGTGCCAGTAGGCGACAGGATAATCAGCCCCAGCATTTT	CASRRQDNQPQHF	TRBV19	TRBJ1-5	NA	NA
TGTGCCAGCAGCGATATACGCACAGATACGCAGTATTTT	CASSDIRTDTQYF	TRBV6-5	TRBJ2-3	NA	NA
TGCGCCAGCAGCCAAGACGAAAACAGGGCCCGGGTCGGTGGCTACACCTTC	CASSQDENRARVGGYTF	TRBV4-3	TRBJ1-2	NA	NA
TGCGCCAGCAGCTTGGGGGCAAGGACTAGCGGGACCGGGGAGCTGTTTTTT	CASSLGARTSGTGELFF	TRBV5-1	TRBJ2-2	NA	TRBD2
TGCGCCAGCAGCTTAGTAGACAGAACCTACGAGCAGTACTTC	CASSLVDRTYEQYF	TRBV5-1	TRBJ2-7	NA	NA
TGTGCCTGGAGTAGGTCGAACAGGGCCTCTTGGGCCAACGTCCTGACTTTC	CAWSRSNRASWANVLTF	TRBV30	TRBJ2-6	NA	NA
TGTGCCACCAGCAGAGATCGCTACAACACCGGGGAGCTGTTTTTT	CATSRDRYNTGELFF	TRBV15	TRBJ2-2	NA	NA
TGTGCCAGCAGCTTTACTAGCGGGAGTTTCTTGTACTTC	CASSFTSGSFLYF	TRBV7-9	TRBJ2-5	NA	TRBD2